This T cell receptor (beta chain) was captured in a study of shared clonotypes between healthy human individuals. The CDR3 length is 14 residues. CDR1 SEHNR and CDR2 FQNEAQ come from the germline V gene (reference sequence). V was clipped by 6 bases and J by 7 bases, with 18 bases between them. Profiled with immunoSEQ multiplex PCR; TCRdb holds only in-frame clones, not every one. The data contain roughly 660,000 clones, 90% of them singletons. This receptor was identified in a young man in good health. Some clones in this sample may be carry-over from other donors' samples. Sequenced input: memory CD8+ T cells from PBMCs. Subset described: CD45RO+ cells pooled with CCR7-negative TemRA cells. The chain recombines TRBV7-9 with TRBJ1-2, with D possibly matching TRBD1 (5 bases). The CDR3 loop is CASSSVGASVGYTF. CDR3 nucleotide sequence: TGTGCCAGCAGTTCAGTAGGGGCCAGCGTTGGCTACACCTTC.